This T cell receptor (beta chain) comes out of a study of Graves' ophthalmopathy and Graves' hyperthyroidism. The authors amplified TCR beta CDR3 regions from RNA transcripts. Second-round multiplex PCR came after first-round RT-PCR with HTBI primers. TCRdb passed the multiplex PCR reads through MiXCR, listing each CDR3 protein once. The sample has 45,000 to 60,000 distinct CDR3 sequences, less than 55% seen once. By share of the sample, this clonotype is medium-sized. Its antigen is as yet unknown. Germline lookup yields CDR1 SQVTM and CDR2 ANQGSEA. The length of the CDR3 is 15 residues. With 7 bases clipped from V and 6 bases from J, the junction kept 12 bases outside the gene matches. Study-level results: With almost 90% sensitivity and more than 75% specificity, a 13-signature model separated ophthalmopathy from stable hyperthyroidism. The study's model predicted ophthalmopathy progression at roughly 69% sensitivity and 72% to 85% specificity.

Sequencing was done on a sample of peripheral blood. The sequence derives from an adult woman with Graves' ophthalmopathy. This chain joins TRBV29-1 and TRBJ2-3, with 11 positions matching TRBD1. CDR3 in DNA: TGCAGCGAGACACAAGGACAGGGGGCAACGGATACGCAGTATTTT. Its protein product is CSETQGQGATDTQYF.